This TCR beta chain was recovered during a study of Graves' ophthalmopathy and Graves' hyperthyroidism. Looked up from germline, CDR1 is MNHNS and CDR2 is SASEGT. The CDR3 loop spans 12 amino acids. V gave up 6 bases and J gave up 5 bases, with 10 bases separating them. Findings of the study overall: Discriminating ophthalmopathy from stable hyperthyroidism, a 13-signature model attained a sensitivity of around 87% and a specificity of 80% to 82%.

Amplified TCR beta CDR3 regions were obtained using RNA transcripts as template. Scientists carried out first-round RT-PCR using HTBI primers and then a second-round multiplex PCR. TCRdb itself ran the multiplex PCR reads through MiXCR, one entry per CDR3 protein. The sample carries about 400,000 distinct CDR3 sequences, around 18% recorded once. Other autoimmune diseases, uncontrolled infections, pregnancy or lactation excluded patients from enrollment. PBMCs came from more than 8 ml of fresh peripheral blood. This clonotype was counted at least ten times. As yet, its antigen is unknown. This chain links TRBV6-1 with TRBJ2-5, with D uncertain. The specimen was peripheral blood. This TCR was sampled from a woman in her late teens or twenties with Graves' ophthalmopathy. The CDR3 spells CASSLILETQYF. The CDR3 bases are TGTGCCAGCAGCCTAATACTCGAGACCCAGTACTTC.